In its sample, the clone carrying this TCR beta chain was seen a few times. Its antigen is as yet unknown. These data come from a study of naive and memory T cell subsets. Overall study results and limits: In CD4 and CD8 cells, diversity dropped from naive through EMRA. In naive cells, over 85% of TCR sequences were seen only once.

An equimolar mix of two oligonucleotides served as the beta constant-region primer for TRBC1 and TRBC2. Four rounds of PCR amplified the ligated cDNA using nested alpha and beta constant-region primers plus SP2. From the UMI-ligation and nested PCR reads, TCRdb called clonotypes with MiXCR, one entry per CDR3 protein. The repertoire holds tens of thousands of distinct CDR3 sequences, with around 9% as singletons. The CDR3 spans 14 residues. V gave up 4 bases and J gave up 5 bases, with 15 bases separating them. Germline V gives CDR1 SQVTM, CDR2 ANQGSEA. Sequencing was performed on central memory CD8+ T cells from blood. This clonotype was sampled from a human donor in good health. The V and J genes are TRBV29-1 and TRBJ2-1; D is perhaps TRBD1 or TRBD2 (6 bases each). In DNA form, the CDR3 reads TGCAGCGTTGTTCTGGCGGGACAAGACAATGAGCAGTTCTTC. It translates to CSVVLAGQDNEQFF.